The 5 T cell receptor beta chains in this list originate from one sample, sequenced in a study of T cell responses to AZD1222 COVID-19 vaccine. Sequencing was performed with immunoSEQ multiplex PCR; in TCRdb, only in-frame clones are kept and a portion is missing. Altogether 130,000 to 150,000 clones are present, under 95% being singletons, with the ten largest covering around 5.2%. The source was peripheral blood, collected on day 0 of AZD1222 vaccination. The origin of the receptors is an adult in good health.

This chain uses TRBV6-6 with TRBJ1-1, with D tentatively TRBD1 (6 bases). The CDR3 spans 15 residues. Germline V gene data show CDR1 as MNHNY and CDR2 as SVGAGI (reference sequence). The V gene lost 0 bases and the J gene lost 2 bases, with 10 bases spanning the gap. The CDR3 region has the DNA TGTGCCAGCAGTTACTCGGGGGGGCTCAACACTGAAGCTTTCTTT. Its protein product is CASSYSGGLNTEAFF.

The CDR3 protein is CASSEDGNTDTQYF. The CDR3 nucleotides read TGTGCCAGCAGTGAAGACGGTAACACAGATACGCAGTATTTT. This chain joins TRBV6-1 and TRBJ2-3; D not certain. CDR1 and CDR2 (germline): MNHNS, SASEGT. Between the trimmed V and J ends, which lost 1 base and 2 bases, there was a span of 7 bases. This CDR3 has 14 amino acids.

The rearrangement links TRBV6-1 to TRBJ1-5; D remains unclear. Germline V CDR1 and CDR2: MNHNS, SASEGT. V gave up 4 bases and J gave up 6 bases, with 13 bases separating them. The CDR3 runs 14 residues. The CDR3 nucleotides are TGTGCCAGCAGTGTAGCCGGGGTCGGTCAGCCCCAGCATTTT. The encoded protein is CASSVAGVGQPQHF.

The rearrangement links TRBV28 to TRBJ1-5, with a weak D call TRBD1 (5 bases). Trimming shortened V by 4 bases and J by 6 bases, and 7 bases separated the two germline ends. Per germline, CDR1 MDHEN and CDR2 SYDVKM. CDR3 length: 12 amino acids. CDR3 DNA: TGTGCCAGCAGTTGGAGGGGTCAGCCCCAGCATTTT. Protein product: CASSWRGQPQHF.

The chain has TRBV10-3 and TRBJ1-3; 7 nucleotides match TRBD1. The V segment lost 7 bases and the J segment 3 bases; nucleotides outside the gene matches: 6. The germline V gene encodes CDR1 ENHRY and CDR2 SYGVKD. The CDR3 sequence is 14 residues long. The CDR3 DNA reads as TGTGCCATCATACTAGGGGGCCATGGAAACACCATATATTTT. Translated: CAIILGGHGNTIYF.